This record looks at one TCR beta chain sequence and its context. Using 200 ng DNA, 30,000 or so T cell genomes, the sorted-subset replicate PCRs were run. The assay was immunoSEQ multiplex PCR, and TCRdb's table has in-frame clones only and misses some. The sample consists of around 1.5 million clones, 95% to 99% of them appearing once. This sample is drawn from a study of shared clonotypes between healthy human individuals. In germline, CDR1 is MDHEN, CDR2 SYDVKM. Trimming stripped 8 bases from V and 3 bases from J, with 10 bases between. The CDR3 totals 12 residues. Material: naive CD4+ T cells sorted from blood. Stated subset: CD45RA+ positively selected. The sequence came from a man aged 25 to 40 in good health. The chain links TRBV28 to TRBJ2-5; D is possibly TRBD1 (6 bases). The CDR3 nucleotides read TGTGCCAGCCGACAGGTTGAAGAGACCCAGTACTTC. Translating it yields CASRQVEETQYF. The full variable domain, completed using reference TRBV28 and TRBJ2-5, is DVKVTQSSRYLVKRTGEKVFLECVQDMDHENMFWYRQDPGLGLRLIYFSYDVKMKEKGDIPEGYSVSREKKERFSLILESASTNQTSMYLCASRQVEETQYFGPGTRLLVL.